The clone carrying this T cell receptor beta chain was picked up one time. The data were taken from a study of blood T cell repertoires in COVID-19. Background on the study: Acute-phase and convalescent COVID-19 samples originated in the United States, Italy and Spain. PBMCs, B-cell-depleted T cells, or T cells were the source of the cDNA or gDNA that made up the material.

This CDR3 spans 15 amino acids. The germline V and J ends were trimmed by 0 bases and 0 bases, with 9 bases remaining between them. Germline V gives CDR1 SGHAT, CDR2 FQNNGV. Under the authors' procedure: Amplified reference gene primers provided the basis for estimating nucleated cell counts. Clones were sequenced by immunoSEQ multiplex PCR, and TCRdb holds only the in-frame ones, with some missing. The V and J calls and clone size were taken over from that table, and D and trimming were inferred from the DNA. The sample consists of about 200,000 clones, about nine tenths of them appearing once. This receptor was obtained from a young man with active or convalescent COVID-19. This chain joins TRBV11-2 and TRBJ2-7, with unresolved D. The specimen sequenced was peripheral blood. CDR3 loop: CASSLDLHSSYEQYF. In nucleotides, the CDR3 is TGTGCCAGCAGCTTAGATCTGCACAGCTCCTACGAGCAGTACTTC.